Below are 16 T cell receptor beta chains sequenced from a single sample in a study of CD8+CD57+ T cells in acquired aplastic anemia. Genomic DNA served as template for TCR beta VDJ and CDR3 profiling. TCRdb re-called the reads through MiXCR, storing one row per CDR3 protein. The sample holds some 44,000 distinct CDR3 sequences; about 65% are singletons and the top ten take more than 20%. The material sequenced was sorted CD4+, CD8+, or CD8+CD57+ T cells (not recorded which) from PBMCs. These receptors all stem from a human donor in good health, serving as a control.

The rearrangement uses TRBV20-1 and TRBJ2-7; the D gene is possibly TRBD2 (5 bases). The CDR3 covers 14 residues. Trimming stripped 0 bases from V and 5 bases from J, with 14 bases between. CDR1 is DFQATT and CDR2 is SNEGSKA in the germline V gene (reference sequence). DNA of the CDR3: TGCAGTGCTAGAGATGGTAGAGGGCGGCACGAGCAGTACTTC. Its translation is CSARDGRGRHEQYF.

The chain employs TRBV2 and TRBJ2-7, with a weak D call TRBD1 (6 bases). Deletions cut 5 bases from V and 7 bases from J, with 15 bases between. The germline V gene has CDR1 SNHLY and CDR2 FYNNEI. There are 13 residues in the CDR3. The CDR3 DNA follows: TGTGCCAGCAGTTACAGGGACCCGGGGGAGCAGTACTTC. Its protein product is CASSYRDPGEQYF.

The chain couples TRBV29-1 to TRBJ1-1; 8 bases align to TRBD1. The J segment lost 4 bases and the V segment lost 6 bases, leaving 7 bases of the junction unmatched. There are 13 residues in the CDR3. The germline V gene has CDR1 SQVTM and CDR2 ANQGSEA. The CDR3 DNA reads TGCAGCGTGCAGGGACAGGCAACCACTGAAGCTTTCTTT. This sequence encodes CSVQGQATTEAFF.

This chain connects TRBV2 to TRBJ1-4, with 9 nucleotides matching TRBD1. This CDR3 comprises 15 residues. Germline CDR1 SNHLY, CDR2 FYNNEI. The J segment lost 3 bases and the V segment lost 6 bases, leaving 5 bases of the junction unmatched. The CDR3 region has the DNA TGTGCCAGCAGGGACAGGGGAGAGGCTAATGAAAAACTGTTTTTT. This translates into CASRDRGEANEKLFF.

Remarks on this clonotype: The final CDR3 position lacks the conserved phenylalanine or tryptophan, pointing to a likely read error. This sequence joins TRBV5-4 and TRBJ2-3; the D gene is possibly TRBD2 (5 bases). This CDR3 has 13 residues. Germline assignment: CDR1 SGHNT and CDR2 YYREEE (reference sequence). V lost 5 bases and J 2 bases, leaving 9 bases between the germline ends. CDR3 in amino acids: CASSRDYTDTQYL. CDR3 coding DNA: TGTGCCAGCAGTCGCGACTACACAGATACGCAGTATCTT.

The chain joins TRBV2 to TRBJ2-5; 9 bases align to TRBD2. The V gene's germline CDR1 is SNHLY and CDR2 FYNNEI. The CDR3 length is 14 residues. With V trimmed by 5 bases and J by 3 bases, 4 bases remained unmatched. The CDR3 nucleotides are TGTGCCAGCAGTCATAGACTAGCGGAAGAGACCCAGTACTTC. Amino acid sequence: CASSHRLAEETQYF.

By its share, this clonotype is medium-sized (0.01 to 0.1%). J is TRBJ2-1 and V is TRBV12-3 or TRBV12-4; 8 nucleotides align to TRBD1. The CDR3 is 14 amino acids. With V trimmed by 8 bases and J by 3 bases, 6 bases remained unmatched. DNA of the CDR3: TGTGCCAGCTCCCCTGACAGGGGCTACAATGAGCAGTTCTTC. This gives the protein CASSPDRGYNEQFF.

The V and J genes are TRBV10-3 and TRBJ1-1; D is undetermined. Germline values: CDR1 ENHRY, CDR2 SYGVKD. Trimming took 2 bases from V and 6 from J, leaving 7 bases between them. This CDR3 is built from 12 residues. CDR3 region: CAISEGQSEAFF. Here the CDR3 DNA reads TGTGCCATCAGTGAGGGTCAGTCTGAAGCTTTCTTT.

The chain couples TRBV5-2 to TRBJ2-3; the listed D gene, TRBD1, was not tested against the DNA. TRBV5-2 is annotated as a pseudogene. The CDR3 extends over 11 amino acids. The CDR3 reads CASYPGGVQYF. CDR3 sequence (DNA): TGTGCCAGCTACCCGGGGGGCGTGCAGTATTTT.

The count of this clonotype is one. The chain couples TRBV19 to TRBJ1-2; the D is unclear. Germline CDR1 is LNHDA and CDR2 is SQIVND (reference sequence). The V end was cut by 5 bases, the J end by 4 bases, with 14 bases between. This CDR3 has 14 residues. In DNA form, the CDR3 reads TGTGCCAGTAGTTCGGGTGCCAGCGCCTATGGCTACACCTTC. It encodes CASSSGASAYGYTF.

This clonotype is medium-sized (0.01 to 0.1%). The V call is TRBV15, the J call TRBJ1-1; D gene uncertain. Deletions cut 2 bases from V and 1 base from J, with 5 bases between. Germline CDR1 and CDR2: LNHNV and YYDKDF (reference sequence). CDR3 length equals 13 residues. Here the CDR3 DNA reads TGTGCCACCAGCAGACCTGGGAACACTGAAGCTTTCTTT. It codes for CATSRPGNTEAFF.

This chain uses TRBV20-1 with TRBJ2-1; 11 bases are a match to TRBD2. The CDR3 is 13 residues long. Germline CDR1 DFQATT, CDR2 SNEGSKA (reference sequence). V lost 6 bases and J lost 13; bases outside the gene matches: 11. Written as DNA, the CDR3 is TGCAGTGCCCCCGGGACTAGCGGACGGGGACAGTTCTTC. Its translation is CSAPGTSGRGQFF.

The V gene is TRBV2, the J gene TRBJ1-2; TRBD1 matches at 10 bases. The CDR3 extends over 15 amino acids. CDR1 and CDR2 from the germline V gene are SNHLY and FYNNEI. Germline trimming cut 7 bases from V and 8 bases from J; bases unmatched to any gene: 13. CDR3 coding DNA: TGTGCCAGCACCTTGGCGGGACAGGGGATCCACGGCTACACCTTC. Protein sequence: CASTLAGQGIHGYTF. Drawing the rest from reference TRBV2 and TRBJ1-2, the complete variable domain is EPEVTQTPSHQVTQMGQEVILRCVPISNHLYFYWYRQILGQKVEFLVSFYNNEISEKSEIFDDQFSVERPDGSNFTLKIRSTKLEDSAMYFCASTLAGQGIHGYTFGSGTRLTVV.

The V and J genes are TRBV29-1 and TRBJ1-1; a weak D match, TRBD1 (5 bases). CDR1 is SQVTM, CDR2 ANQGSEA, per germline. The V end lost 2 bases, the J end lost 5 bases, and 18 bases lay between the germline ends. This CDR3 is 15 amino acids long. The CDR3 coding sequence is TGCAGCGTTGAAAACTTTGGCCGGGGGGGGACTGAAGCTTTCTTT. Protein product: CSVENFGRGGTEAFF.

This clonotype was seen repeatedly, ten times or more. The CDR3 coding sequence is TGTGCCAGCAGCTTAAGGCCAGGGGCTAACTATGGCTACACCTTC. Translated: CASSLRPGANYGYTF. This sequence joins TRBV7-3 and TRBJ1-2; D may be TRBD1 (6 bases). The germline V and J ends were trimmed by 1 base and 0 bases, with 9 bases remaining between them. Per the germline V gene, CDR1 is SGHTA and CDR2 is FQGTGA. The CDR3 loop spans 15 amino acids.

The J gene is TRBJ2-5, the V gene TRBV7-6; 12 bases map to TRBD2. CDR3 size: 15 residues. Germline V CDR1 and CDR2: SGHVS, FNYEAQ. J was trimmed by 5 bases and V by 3 bases; bases with no gene match: 4. The CDR3 DNA sequence: TGTGCCAGCAGCTTGAGAGGGACTAGCGGGGAGACCCAGTACTTC. Amino acids: CASSLRGTSGETQYF.